This TCR beta chain was found in a study of T cell responses to AZD1222 COVID-19 vaccine. Points from the study as a whole: Receipt of two AZD1222 doses was followed by a rise in Spike-specific TCR breadth and depth. Possibly, clonal diversity was underestimated; donors were largely white British and included more females. Unmutated variant regions are reportedly targeted by nearly half of spike-specific TCRs.

The ends were cut back, 6 bases at V and 0 bases at J, with 8 bases in the middle. CDR1 MNHNS and CDR2 SASEGT come from the germline V gene. CDR3 length equals 13 residues. Sequencing used immunoSEQ multiplex PCR; TCRdb keeps in-frame clones, though not all of them. The data contain 120,000 or so clones, approximately 85% of them singletons. To note about this clone: The antigen is unknown.

The chain has TRBV6-1 and TRBJ1-1; the D gene is possibly TRBD1 (6 bases). This material consisted of peripheral blood, taken on day 0 of AZD1222 vaccination. The source is an adult in good health. The CDR3 DNA reads as TGTGCCAGCAGAGGACAGATGAACACTGAAGCTTTCTTT. This sequence encodes CASRGQMNTEAFF.